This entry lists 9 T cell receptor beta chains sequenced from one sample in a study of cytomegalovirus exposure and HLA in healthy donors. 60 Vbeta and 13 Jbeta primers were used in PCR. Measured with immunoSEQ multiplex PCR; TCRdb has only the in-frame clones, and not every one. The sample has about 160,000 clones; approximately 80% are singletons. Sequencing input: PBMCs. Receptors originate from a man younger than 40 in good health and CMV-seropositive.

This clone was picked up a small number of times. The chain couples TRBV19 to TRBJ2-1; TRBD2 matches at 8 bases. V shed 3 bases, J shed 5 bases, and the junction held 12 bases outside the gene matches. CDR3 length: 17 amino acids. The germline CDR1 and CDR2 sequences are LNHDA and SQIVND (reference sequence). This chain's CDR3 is CASSIAGGGPKDNEQFF. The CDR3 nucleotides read TGTGCCAGTAGTATCGCCGGGGGGGGGCCCAAGGACAATGAGCAGTTCTTC.

The CDR3: CASNMPGQPQHF. CDR3 DNA sequence: TGTGCCAGCAACATGCCAGGCCAGCCCCAGCATTTT. The J gene is TRBJ1-5, the V gene TRBV7-9; D not certain. Trimming stripped 7 bases from V and 7 bases from J, with 11 bases between. Germline-derived CDR1 and CDR2 are SEHNR and FQNEAQ (reference sequence). This CDR3 spans 12 amino acids.

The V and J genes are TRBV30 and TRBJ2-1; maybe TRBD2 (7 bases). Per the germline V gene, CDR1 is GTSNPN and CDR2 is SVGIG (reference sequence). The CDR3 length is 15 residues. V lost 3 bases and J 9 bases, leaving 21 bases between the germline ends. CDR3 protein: CAWRLAGATLIEQFF. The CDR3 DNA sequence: TGTGCCTGGAGACTGGCGGGGGCCACCCTCATTGAGCAGTTCTTC. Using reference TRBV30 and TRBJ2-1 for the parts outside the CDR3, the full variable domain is SQTIHQWPATLVQPVGSPLSLECTVEGTSNPNLYWYRQAAGRGLQLLFYSVGIGQISSEVPQNLSASRPQDRQFILSSKKLLLSDSGFYLCAWRLAGATLIEQFFGPGTRLTVL.

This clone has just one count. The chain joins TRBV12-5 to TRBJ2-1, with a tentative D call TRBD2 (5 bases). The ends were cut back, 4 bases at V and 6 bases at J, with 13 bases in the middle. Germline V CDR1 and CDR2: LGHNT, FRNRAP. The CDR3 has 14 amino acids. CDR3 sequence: CASGSGLIGNEQFF. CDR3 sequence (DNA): TGTGCTAGTGGTTCCGGACTTATAGGCAATGAGCAGTTCTTC.

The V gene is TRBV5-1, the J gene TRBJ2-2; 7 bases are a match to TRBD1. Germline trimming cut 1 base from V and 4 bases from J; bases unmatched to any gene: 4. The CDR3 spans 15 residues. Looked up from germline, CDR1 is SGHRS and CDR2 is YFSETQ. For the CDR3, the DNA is TGCGCCAGCAGCTTGCAAACAGGGGCCACCGGGGAGCTGTTTTTT. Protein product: CASSLQTGATGELFF.

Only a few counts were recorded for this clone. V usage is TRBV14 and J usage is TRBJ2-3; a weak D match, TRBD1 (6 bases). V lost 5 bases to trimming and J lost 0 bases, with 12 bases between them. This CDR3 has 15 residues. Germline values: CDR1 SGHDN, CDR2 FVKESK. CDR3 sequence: CASSETGYSTDTQYF. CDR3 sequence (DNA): TGTGCCAGCAGCGAAACAGGGTATAGCACAGATACGCAGTATTTT.

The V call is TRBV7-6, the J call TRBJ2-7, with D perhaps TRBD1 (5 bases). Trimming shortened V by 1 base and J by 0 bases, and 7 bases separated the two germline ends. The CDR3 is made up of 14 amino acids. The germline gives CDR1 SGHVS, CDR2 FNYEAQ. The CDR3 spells CASSLGQNSYEQYF. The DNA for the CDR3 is TGTGCCAGCAGCTTAGGACAGAACTCCTACGAGCAGTACTTC.

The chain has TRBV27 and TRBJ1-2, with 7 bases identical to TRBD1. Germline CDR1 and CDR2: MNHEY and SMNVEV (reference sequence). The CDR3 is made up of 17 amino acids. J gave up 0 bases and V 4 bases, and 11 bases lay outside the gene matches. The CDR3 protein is CASSSEQGNQANYGYTF. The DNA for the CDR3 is TGTGCCAGCAGTTCAGAACAGGGGAACCAGGCTAACTATGGCTACACCTTC.

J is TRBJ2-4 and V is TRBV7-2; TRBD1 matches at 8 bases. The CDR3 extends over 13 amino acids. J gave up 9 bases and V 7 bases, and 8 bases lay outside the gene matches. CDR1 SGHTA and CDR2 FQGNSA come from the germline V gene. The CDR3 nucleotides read TGTGCCAGCACCCCATTACAGGGGGGCATTCAGTACTTC. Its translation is CASTPLQGGIQYF.